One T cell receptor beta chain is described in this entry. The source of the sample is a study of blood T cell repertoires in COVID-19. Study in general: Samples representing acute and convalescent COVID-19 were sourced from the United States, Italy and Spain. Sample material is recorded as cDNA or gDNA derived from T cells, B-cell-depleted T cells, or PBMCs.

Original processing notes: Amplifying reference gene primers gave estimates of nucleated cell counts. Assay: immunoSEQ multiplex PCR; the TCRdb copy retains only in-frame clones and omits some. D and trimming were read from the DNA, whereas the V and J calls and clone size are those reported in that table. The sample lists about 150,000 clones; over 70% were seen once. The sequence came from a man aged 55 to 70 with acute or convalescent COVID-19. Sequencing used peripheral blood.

Here the CDR3 reads CASSIDRGAAFF. In DNA form, the CDR3 reads TGTGCCAGCAGCATAGACAGGGGGGCAGCTTTCTTT. V and J are TRBV7-9 and TRBJ1-1; 9 nucleotides agree with TRBD1. This CDR3 has 12 residues. The germline V gene has CDR1 SEHNR and CDR2 FQNEAQ (reference sequence). J gave up 10 bases and V 5 bases, and 5 bases lay outside the gene matches.